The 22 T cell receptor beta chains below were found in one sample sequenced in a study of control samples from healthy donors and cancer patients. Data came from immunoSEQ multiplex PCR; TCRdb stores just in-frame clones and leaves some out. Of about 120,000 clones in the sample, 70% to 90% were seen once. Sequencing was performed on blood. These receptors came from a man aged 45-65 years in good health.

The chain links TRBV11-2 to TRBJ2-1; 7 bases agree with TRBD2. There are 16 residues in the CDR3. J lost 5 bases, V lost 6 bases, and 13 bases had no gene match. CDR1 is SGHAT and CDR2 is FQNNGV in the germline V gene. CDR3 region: CASRSLRREIHNEQFF. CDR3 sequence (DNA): TGTGCCAGCAGATCCCTTCGGCGGGAGATCCACAATGAGCAGTTCTTC. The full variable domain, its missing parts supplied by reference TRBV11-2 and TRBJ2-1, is EAGVAQSPRYKIIEKRQSVAFWCNPISGHATLYWYQQILGQGPKLLIQFQNNGVVDDSQLPKDRFSAERLKGVDSTLKIQPAKLEDSAVYLCASRSLRREIHNEQFFGPGTRLTVL.

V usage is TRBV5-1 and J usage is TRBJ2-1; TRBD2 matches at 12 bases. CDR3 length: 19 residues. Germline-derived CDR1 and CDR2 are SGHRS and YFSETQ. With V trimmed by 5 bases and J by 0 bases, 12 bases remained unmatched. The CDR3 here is CASSSGLAGPVSSYNEQFF. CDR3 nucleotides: TGCGCCAGCAGTTCTGGACTAGCGGGGCCTGTGAGCTCCTACAATGAGCAGTTCTTC.

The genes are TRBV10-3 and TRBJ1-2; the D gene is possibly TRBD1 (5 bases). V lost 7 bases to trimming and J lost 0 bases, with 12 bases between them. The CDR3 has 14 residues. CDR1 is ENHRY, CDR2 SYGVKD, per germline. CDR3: CAIKEQEPNYGYTF. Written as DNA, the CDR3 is TGTGCCATCAAGGAACAGGAACCTAACTATGGCTACACCTTC.

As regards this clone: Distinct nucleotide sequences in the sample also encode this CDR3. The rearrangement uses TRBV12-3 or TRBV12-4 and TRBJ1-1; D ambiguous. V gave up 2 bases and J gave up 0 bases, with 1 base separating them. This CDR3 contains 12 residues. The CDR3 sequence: CASSLMNTEAFF. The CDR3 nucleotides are TGTGCCAGCAGTTTAATGAACACTGAAGCTTTCTTT.

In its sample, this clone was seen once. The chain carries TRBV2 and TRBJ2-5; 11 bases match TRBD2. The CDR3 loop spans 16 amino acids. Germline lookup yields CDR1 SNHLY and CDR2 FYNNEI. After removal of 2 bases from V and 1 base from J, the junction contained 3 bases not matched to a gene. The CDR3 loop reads CASSETSGGRQETQYF. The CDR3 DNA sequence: TGTGCCAGCAGTGAAACTAGCGGGGGTCGCCAAGAGACCCAGTACTTC.

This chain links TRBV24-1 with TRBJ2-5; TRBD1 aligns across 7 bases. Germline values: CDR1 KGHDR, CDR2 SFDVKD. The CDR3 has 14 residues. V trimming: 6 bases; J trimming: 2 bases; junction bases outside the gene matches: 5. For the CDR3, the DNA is TGTGCCACCAGTCACAGGGGAAAGCAAGAGACCCAGTACTTC. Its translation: CATSHRGKQETQYF.

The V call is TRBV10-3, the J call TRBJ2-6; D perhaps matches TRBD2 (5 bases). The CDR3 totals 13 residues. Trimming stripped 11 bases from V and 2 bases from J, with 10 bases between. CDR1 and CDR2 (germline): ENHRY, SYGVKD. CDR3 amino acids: CASGSTGANVLTF. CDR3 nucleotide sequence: TGTGCCTCGGGGTCGACTGGGGCCAACGTCCTGACTTTC.

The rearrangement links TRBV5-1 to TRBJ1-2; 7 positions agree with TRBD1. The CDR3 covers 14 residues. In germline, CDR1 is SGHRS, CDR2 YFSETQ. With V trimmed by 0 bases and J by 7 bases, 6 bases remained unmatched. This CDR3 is CASSLERGLGGYTF. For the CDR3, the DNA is TGCGCCAGCAGCTTGGAAAGGGGGCTAGGTGGCTACACCTTC.

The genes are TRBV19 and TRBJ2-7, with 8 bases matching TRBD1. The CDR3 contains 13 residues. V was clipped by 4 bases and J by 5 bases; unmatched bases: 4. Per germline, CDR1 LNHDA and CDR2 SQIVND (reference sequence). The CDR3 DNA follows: TGTGCCAGTAGTAACCAGGGGGCCCACGAGCAGTACTTC. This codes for CASSNQGAHEQYF.

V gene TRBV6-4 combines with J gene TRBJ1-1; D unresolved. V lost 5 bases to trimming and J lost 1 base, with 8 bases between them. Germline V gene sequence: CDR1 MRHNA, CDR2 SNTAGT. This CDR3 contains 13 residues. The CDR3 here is CASSYQTNTEAFF. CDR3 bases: TGTGCCAGCAGTTACCAGACGAACACTGAAGCTTTCTTT.

CDR3 protein: CASSSAGISYNEQFF. The CDR3 DNA follows: TGTGCCAGCAGCTCGGCGGGGATCTCCTACAATGAGCAGTTCTTC. The chain employs TRBV5-6 and TRBJ2-1, with D tentatively TRBD2 (6 bases). Trimming stripped 3 bases from V and 0 bases from J, with 10 bases between. Germline assignment: CDR1 SGHDT and CDR2 YYEEEE. This CDR3 spans 15 amino acids.

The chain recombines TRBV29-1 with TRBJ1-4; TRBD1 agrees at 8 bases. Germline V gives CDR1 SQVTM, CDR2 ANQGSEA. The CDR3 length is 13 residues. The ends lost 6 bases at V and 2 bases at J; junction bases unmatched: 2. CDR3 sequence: CSVTGVTNEKLFF. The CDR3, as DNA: TGCAGCGTGACAGGGGTGACTAATGAAAAACTGTTTTTT.

The chain's CDR3 is CASSFDRRDQPQHF. For the CDR3, the DNA is TGTGCCAGCAGTTTCGACAGGCGGGATCAGCCCCAGCATTTT. The chain has TRBV6-2 or TRBV6-3 and TRBJ1-5; D may be TRBD1 (6 bases). The germline V and J ends were trimmed by 4 bases and 5 bases, with 12 bases remaining between them. The CDR3 sequence is 14 residues long. Germline lookup yields CDR1 MNHEY and CDR2 SVGEGT.

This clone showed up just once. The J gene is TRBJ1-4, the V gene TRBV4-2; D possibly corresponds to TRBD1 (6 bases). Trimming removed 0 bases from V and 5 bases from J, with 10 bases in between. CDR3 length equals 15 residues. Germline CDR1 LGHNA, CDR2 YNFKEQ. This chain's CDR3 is CASSQEPGQNEKLFF. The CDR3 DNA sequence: TGTGCCAGCAGCCAAGAACCCGGACAGAATGAAAAACTGTTTTTT.

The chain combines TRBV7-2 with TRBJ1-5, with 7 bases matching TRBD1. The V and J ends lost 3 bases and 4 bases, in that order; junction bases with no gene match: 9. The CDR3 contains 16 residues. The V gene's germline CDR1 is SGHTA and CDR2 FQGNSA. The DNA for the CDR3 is TGTGCCAGCAGCTTCAGACAGGGAGTTTGGAATCAGCCCCAGCATTTT. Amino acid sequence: CASSFRQGVWNQPQHF.

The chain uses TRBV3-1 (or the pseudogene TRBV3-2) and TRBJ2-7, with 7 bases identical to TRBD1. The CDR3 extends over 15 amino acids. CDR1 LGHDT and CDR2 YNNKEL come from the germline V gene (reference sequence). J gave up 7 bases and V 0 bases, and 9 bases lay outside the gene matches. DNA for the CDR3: TGTGCCAGCAGCCAAGATACAGGGGCGCTGAGAGAGCAGTACTTC. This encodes CASSQDTGALREQYF.

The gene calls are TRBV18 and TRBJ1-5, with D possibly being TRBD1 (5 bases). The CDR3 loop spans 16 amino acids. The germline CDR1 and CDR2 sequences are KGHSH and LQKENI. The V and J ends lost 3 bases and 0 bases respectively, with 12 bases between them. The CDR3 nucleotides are TGTGCCAGCTCACCCCAGGGAGGAAATAGCAATCAGCCCCAGCATTTT. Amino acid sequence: CASSPQGGNSNQPQHF.

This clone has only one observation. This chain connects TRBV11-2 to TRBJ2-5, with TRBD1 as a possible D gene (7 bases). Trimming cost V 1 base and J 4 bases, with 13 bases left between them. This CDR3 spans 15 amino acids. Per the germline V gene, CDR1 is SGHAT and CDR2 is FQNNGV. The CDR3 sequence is CASSLGGGGAETQYF. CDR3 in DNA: TGTGCCAGCAGCTTAGGAGGGGGCGGGGCAGAGACCCAGTACTTC.

As DNA, the CDR3 is TGTGCCACCAGGAGCTCCGACAGGAACGACGGCGATGAAAAACTGTTTTTT. Protein product: CATRSSDRNDGDEKLFF. V and J are TRBV24-1 and TRBJ1-4; a possible D gene is TRBD1 (6 bases). In germline, CDR1 is KGHDR, CDR2 SFDVKD. The CDR3 runs to 17 residues. V lost 7 bases and J lost 6, with 23 bases in between.

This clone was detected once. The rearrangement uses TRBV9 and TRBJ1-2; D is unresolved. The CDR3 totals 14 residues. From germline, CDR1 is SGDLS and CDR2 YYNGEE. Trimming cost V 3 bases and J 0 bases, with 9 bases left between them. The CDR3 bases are TGTGCCAGCAGCGAAGGCCTGTCTAACTATGGCTACACCTTC. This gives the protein CASSEGLSNYGYTF.

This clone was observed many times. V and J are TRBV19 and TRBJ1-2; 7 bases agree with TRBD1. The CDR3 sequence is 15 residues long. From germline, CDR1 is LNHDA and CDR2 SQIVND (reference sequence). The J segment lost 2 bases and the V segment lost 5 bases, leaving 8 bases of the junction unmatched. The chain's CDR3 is CASSVKPGQNYGYTF. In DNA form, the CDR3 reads TGTGCCAGTAGTGTCAAACCGGGACAGAACTATGGCTACACCTTC.

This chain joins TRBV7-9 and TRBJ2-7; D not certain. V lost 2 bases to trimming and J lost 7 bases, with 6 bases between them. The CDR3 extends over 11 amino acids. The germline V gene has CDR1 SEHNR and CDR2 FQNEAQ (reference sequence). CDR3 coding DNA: TGTGCCAGCAGCTTACGGGCAGAGCAGTACTTC. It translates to CASSLRAEQYF.